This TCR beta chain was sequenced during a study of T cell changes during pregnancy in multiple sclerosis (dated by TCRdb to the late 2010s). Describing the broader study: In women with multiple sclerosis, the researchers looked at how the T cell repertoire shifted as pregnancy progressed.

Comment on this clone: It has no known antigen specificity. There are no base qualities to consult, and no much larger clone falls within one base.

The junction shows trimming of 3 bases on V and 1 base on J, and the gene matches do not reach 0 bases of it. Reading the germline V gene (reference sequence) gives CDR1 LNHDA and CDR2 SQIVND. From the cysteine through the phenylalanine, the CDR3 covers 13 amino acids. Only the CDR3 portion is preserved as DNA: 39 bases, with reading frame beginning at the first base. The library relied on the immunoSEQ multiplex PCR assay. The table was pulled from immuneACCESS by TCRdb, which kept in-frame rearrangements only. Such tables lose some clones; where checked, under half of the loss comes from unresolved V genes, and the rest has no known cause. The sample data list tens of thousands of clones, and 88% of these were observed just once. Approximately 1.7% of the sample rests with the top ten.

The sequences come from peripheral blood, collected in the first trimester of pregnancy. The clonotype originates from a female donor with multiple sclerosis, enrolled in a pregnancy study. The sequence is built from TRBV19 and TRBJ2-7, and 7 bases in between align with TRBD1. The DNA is TGTGCCAGTAGTATGACAGGGTCCTACGAGCAGTACTTC. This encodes CASSMTGSYEQYF.